This is a list of T cell receptor beta chains from one sample in a study of blood T cell repertoires in COVID-19. Clones were sequenced by immunoSEQ multiplex PCR, and TCRdb holds only the in-frame ones, with some missing. There are about 110,000 clones in the sample; 76% occur only once, and 5% to 7.5% lies in the top ten. Sequencing used peripheral blood. These TCRs come from a man at least 80 years old with COVID-19, enrolled during active disease. The CDR3 runs from the conserved cysteine through the conserved F or W. A D gene is named only where the DNA matches it firmly. Not all rows give a size; the values are once, few, many and, for expanded clones, a class.

j_call v_call clone_size d_call cdr3_nt cdr3_aa
TRBJ2-1 TRBV6-5 . . TGTGCCAGCAGTCTCACACGGAGCTCCTACAATGAGCAGTTCTTC CASSLTRSSYNEQFF
TRBJ2-7 TRBV2 . . TGTGCCAGCAGTGAAGGTCATGGGGCCGCCGAGCAGTACTTC CASSEGHGAAEQYF
TRBJ1-2 TRBV21-1 few . TGTGCCAGCAGCAAACGGGACAAGTCCAAAGCTAACTATGGCTACACCTTC CASSKRDKSKANYGYTF
TRBJ2-1 TRBV11-2 . . TGTGCCAGCAGCTTAATAGCCTGGGCTGGACTGGGAGAGCAGTTCTTC CASSLIAWAGLGEQFF
TRBJ2-4 TRBV10-2 . TRBD1 TGCGCCAGCAGTCCCCTCTGGACAGGGTCAAAAAACATTCAGTACTTC CASSPLWTGSKNIQYF
TRBJ1-2 TRBV5-8 . TRBD1 TGTGCCAGCAGCTTGGTGGGGACAGGGATCTATGGCTACACCTTC CASSLVGTGIYGYTF
TRBJ2-3 TRBV7-6 few . TGTGCCAGCAGCTTAGTCTCGTGGGCAGGGACAGATACGCAGTATTTT CASSLVSWAGTDTQYF
TRBJ2-3 TRBV3-1/TRBV3-2 . TRBD2 TGTGCCAGCAGCCAAGTTAGTAGCGGGACAGATACGCAGTATTTT CASSQVSSGTDTQYF
TRBJ2-1 TRBV29-1 . . TGCAGCGTTGAATTCCGGAGGAGAAATGAGCAGTTCTTC CSVEFRRRNEQFF
TRBJ1-4 TRBV7-9 . TRBD1 TGTGCCAGCAAAGGAACAGGGGGCTTAACTAATGAAAAACTGTTTTTT CASKGTGGLTNEKLFF
TRBJ1-3 TRBV28 . . TGTGCCAGCAGAGAAAATGGGCTCGGCGTCTCTGGAAACACCATATATTTT CASRENGLGVSGNTIYF
TRBJ2-1 TRBV5-1 . TRBD2 TGCGCCAGCAGCTATAGCGGGTTGAACAATGAGCAGTTCTTC CASSYSGLNNEQFF
TRBJ2-6 TRBV11-2 . . TGTGCCAGCAGCTCTTCAGACTCTGGGGCCAACGTCCTGACTTTC CASSSSDSGANVLTF
TRBJ1-5 TRBV28 . . TGTGCCAGCAGCCAGGGTCATAGCAATCAGCCCCAGCATTTT CASSQGHSNQPQHF
TRBJ2-1 TRBV5-1 . . TGCGCCACTTCCTCGGGACTTAGCTACAATGAGCAGTTCTTC CATSSGLSYNEQFF
TRBJ2-7 TRBV7-9 . TRBD2 TGTGCCAGCAGCTTATCCTCCGCGGGAGGGCCTAAGCAGTACTTC CASSLSSAGGPKQYF
TRBJ1-5 TRBV21-1 few . TGTGCCAGCAGCAAACCCCAGGTCGACAGTAATAGCAATCAGCCCCAGCATTTT CASSKPQVDSNSNQPQHF
TRBJ2-2 TRBV18 . TRBD2 TGTGCCAGCTCATCACAAGGACTAGTAAGCACCGGGGAGCTGTTTTTT CASSSQGLVSTGELFF
TRBJ1-1 TRBV5-1 . TRBD1 TGCGCCAGCAGCGATGGGGCGGGACAGCTGAACACTGAAGCTTTCTTT CASSDGAGQLNTEAFF
TRBJ1-1 TRBV5-4 few . TGTGCCAGCAGCTTGGTCGGCAGGGAGAACACTGAAGCTTTCTTT CASSLVGRENTEAFF
TRBJ1-4 TRBV7-2 . . TGTGCCAGCAGCTTAGGTGGGCAGGGAGGTGAAAAACTGTTTTTT CASSLGGQGGEKLFF
TRBJ1-1 TRBV29-1 . TRBD1 TGCAGCGTTGGAGGGGACAGGGCCCTGAACACTGAAGCTTTCTTT CSVGGDRALNTEAFF
TRBJ1-2 TRBV7-9 . . TGTGCCAGCAGCTTAGGAGACAGGACCATCTATGGCTACACCTTC CASSLGDRTIYGYTF
TRBJ2-1 TRBV2 . . TGTGCCAGCAGTGCGATTGGGCAGGGGACCCACAATGAGCAGTTCTTC CASSAIGQGTHNEQFF
TRBJ2-7 TRBV6-6 . TRBD2 TGTGCCAGCATCGACGGGGGGTTGGACGAGCAGTACTTC CASIDGGLDEQYF
TRBJ1-1 TRBV27 . TRBD1 TGTGCCAGCAGTGCCCCGGGACAGTACACTGAAGCTTTCTTT CASSAPGQYTEAFF
TRBJ2-2 TRBV19 . . TGTGCCAGTAAACACAGGGCGTCGGGCGGGGAGCTGTTTTTT CASKHRASGGELFF
TRBJ2-4 TRBV28 . TRBD1 TGTGCCAGCAACCCCCTGAGGGGGCCGAAAAACATTCAGTACTTC CASNPLRGPKNIQYF
TRBJ1-2 TRBV18 . TRBD1 TGTGCCAGCGCCGACAGGGGAACCTATGGCTACACCTTC CASADRGTYGYTF
TRBJ1-2 TRBV7-9 . TRBD1 TGTGCCAGTACTGGACGCGGGACAGTCTATGGCTACACCTTC CASTGRGTVYGYTF
TRBJ2-5 TRBV19 . . TGTGCCAGTAGTATTTCCCTCTCTCGGGAGACCCAGTACTTC CASSISLSRETQYF
TRBJ2-2 TRBV18 . TRBD1 TGTGCCAGCTCACGGACAGGGGAGACCGGGGAGCTGTTTTTT CASSRTGETGELFF
TRBJ2-5 TRBV9 . TRBD2 TGTGCCAGCAGCTCCAGACTAGCGGGAGCGACGGAGACCCAGTACTTC CASSSRLAGATETQYF